The clone carrying this T cell receptor beta chain was found a few times. Its antigen remains unknown. This entry comes from a study of T cells in localized non-small cell lung cancer. General observations from the study: Heterogeneity remains possible because sequencing was limited to only one tumor region. Uninvolved adjacent lung showed higher T cell clonality than tumor. Detection in adjacent lung was observed for a median about 50 of the top 100 tumor clones.

Produced via immunoSEQ multiplex PCR; TCRdb's table is partial and in-frame only. This table holds more than 12,000 clones, about 85% found once. CDR1 and CDR2 (germline): SGHRS, YFSETQ. V was trimmed by 4 bases and J by 2 bases, leaving 13 bases between them. The CDR3 spans 14 residues. The sequence derives from a woman aged 40 to 75 with stage I lung adenocarcinoma. The sequences come from peripheral blood, collected before any cancer treatment. The chain combines TRBV5-1 with TRBJ2-7, with a tentative D call TRBD1 (6 bases). The CDR3 region is CASSQTDSAYEQYF. The DNA for the CDR3 is TGCGCCAGCAGCCAAACGGACAGTGCCTACGAGCAGTACTTC.